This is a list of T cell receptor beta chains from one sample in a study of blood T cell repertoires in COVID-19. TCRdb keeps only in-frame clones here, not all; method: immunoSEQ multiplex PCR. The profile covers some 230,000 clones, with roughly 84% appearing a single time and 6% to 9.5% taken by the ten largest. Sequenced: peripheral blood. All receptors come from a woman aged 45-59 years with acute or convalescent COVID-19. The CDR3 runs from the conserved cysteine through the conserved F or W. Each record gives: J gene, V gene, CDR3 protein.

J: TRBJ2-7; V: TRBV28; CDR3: CASSFRGPYYEQYF
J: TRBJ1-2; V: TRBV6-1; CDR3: CASSESSGLYTF
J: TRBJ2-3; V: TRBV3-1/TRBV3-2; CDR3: CASSQSGGFVDTQYF
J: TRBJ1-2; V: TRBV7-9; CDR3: CASSLISEGYGYTF
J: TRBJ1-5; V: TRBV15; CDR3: CATSRDASQPQHF
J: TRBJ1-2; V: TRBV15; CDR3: CATSRDQGSGYTF
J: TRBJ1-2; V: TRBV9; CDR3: CASSVGRQGSYGYTF
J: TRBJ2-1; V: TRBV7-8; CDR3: CASRRQAGGWNEQFF
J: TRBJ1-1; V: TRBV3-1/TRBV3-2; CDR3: CASSLTTNTEAFF
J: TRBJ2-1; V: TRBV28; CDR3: CASSYPLRTSDNEQFF
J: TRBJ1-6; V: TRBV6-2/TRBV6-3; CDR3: CASSYQGEYSPLHF
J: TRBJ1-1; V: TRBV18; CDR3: CASSLELNTEAFF
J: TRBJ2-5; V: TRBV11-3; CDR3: CASSSQIRPGPEETQYF
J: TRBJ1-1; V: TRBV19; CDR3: CASSIVGGANTEAFF
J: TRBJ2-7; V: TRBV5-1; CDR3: CASSLGTEQYF
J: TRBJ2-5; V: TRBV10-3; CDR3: CAISSRQETQYF
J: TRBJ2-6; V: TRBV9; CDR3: CASSGIRDVETNVLTF
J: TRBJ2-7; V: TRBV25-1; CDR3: CASSELAGGSYEQYF
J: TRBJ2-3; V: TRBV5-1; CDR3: CASSLERPSTDTQYF
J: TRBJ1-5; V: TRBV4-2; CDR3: CASRGASNQPQHF
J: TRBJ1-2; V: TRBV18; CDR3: CASSRTPGQGFGYTF
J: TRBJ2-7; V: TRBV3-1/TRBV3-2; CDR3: CASSQAHQGSYEQYF
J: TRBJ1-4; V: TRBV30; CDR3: CAWRGGPGVNEKLFF
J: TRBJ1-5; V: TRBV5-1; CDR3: CASSLAGDSNQPQHF
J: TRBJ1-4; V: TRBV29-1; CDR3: CSGRGPSEKLFF
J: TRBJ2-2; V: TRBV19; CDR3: CASSGTSGVWGGELFF
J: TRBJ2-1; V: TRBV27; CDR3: CASSLYPGDEQFF
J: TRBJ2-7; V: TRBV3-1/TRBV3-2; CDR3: CASSREPGSGYEQYF
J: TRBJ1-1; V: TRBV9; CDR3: CASSPGDRMNTEAFF
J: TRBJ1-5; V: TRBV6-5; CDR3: CASRERGRFDQPQHF